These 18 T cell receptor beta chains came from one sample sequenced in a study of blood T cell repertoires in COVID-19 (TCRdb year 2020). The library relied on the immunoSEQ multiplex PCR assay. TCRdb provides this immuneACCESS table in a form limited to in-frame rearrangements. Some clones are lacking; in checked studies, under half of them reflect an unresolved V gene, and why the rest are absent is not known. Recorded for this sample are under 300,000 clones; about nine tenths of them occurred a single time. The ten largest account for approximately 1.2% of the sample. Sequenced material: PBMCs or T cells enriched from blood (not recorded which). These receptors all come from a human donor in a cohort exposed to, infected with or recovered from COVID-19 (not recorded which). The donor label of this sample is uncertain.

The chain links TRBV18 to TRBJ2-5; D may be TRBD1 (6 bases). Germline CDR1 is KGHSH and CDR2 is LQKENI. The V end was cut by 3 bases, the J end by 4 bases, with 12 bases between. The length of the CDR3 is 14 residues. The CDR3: CASSPQNRVETQYF. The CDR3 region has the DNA TGTGCCAGCTCACCTCAAAACAGGGTAGAGACCCAGTACTTC.

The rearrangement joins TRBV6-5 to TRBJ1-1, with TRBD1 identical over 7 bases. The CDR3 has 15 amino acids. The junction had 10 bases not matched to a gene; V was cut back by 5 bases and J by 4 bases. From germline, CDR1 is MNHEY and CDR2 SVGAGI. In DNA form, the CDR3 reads TGTGCCAGCAGTACAAGGAGGGGGCACGGCACTGAAGCTTTCTTT. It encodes CASSTRRGHGTEAFF.

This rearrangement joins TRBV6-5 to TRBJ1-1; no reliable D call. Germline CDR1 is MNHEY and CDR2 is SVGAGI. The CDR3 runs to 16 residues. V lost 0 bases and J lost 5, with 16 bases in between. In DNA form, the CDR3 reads TGTGCCAGCAGTTACTCCGACATCGGAACGGGAACTGAAGCTTTCTTT. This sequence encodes CASSYSDIGTGTEAFF.

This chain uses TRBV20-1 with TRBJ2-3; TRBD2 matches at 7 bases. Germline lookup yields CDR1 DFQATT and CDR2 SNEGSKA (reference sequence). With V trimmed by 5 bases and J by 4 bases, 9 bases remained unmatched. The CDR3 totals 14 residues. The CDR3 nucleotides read TGCAGTGCTTGTGTGGCGGGGGACGCAGATACGCAGTATTTT. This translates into CSACVAGDADTQYF.

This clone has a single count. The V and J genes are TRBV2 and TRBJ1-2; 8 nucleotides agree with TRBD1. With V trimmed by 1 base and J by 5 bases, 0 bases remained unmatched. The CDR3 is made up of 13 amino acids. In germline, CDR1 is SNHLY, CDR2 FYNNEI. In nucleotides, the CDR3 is TGTGCCAGCAGTGAAGGACAGGGGTATGGCTACACCTTC. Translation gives CASSEGQGYGYTF.

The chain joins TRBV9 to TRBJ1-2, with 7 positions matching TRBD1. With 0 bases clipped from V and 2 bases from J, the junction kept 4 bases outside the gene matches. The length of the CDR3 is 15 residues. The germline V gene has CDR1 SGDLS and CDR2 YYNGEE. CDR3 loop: CASSVEGASNYGYTF. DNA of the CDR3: TGTGCCAGCAGCGTAGAGGGGGCTTCAAACTATGGCTACACCTTC. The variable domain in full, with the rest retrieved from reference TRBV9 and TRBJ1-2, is DSGVTQTPKHLITATGQRVTLRCSPRSGDLSVYWYQQSLDQGLQFLIQYYNGEERAKGNILERFSAQQFPDLHSELNLSSLELGDSALYFCASSVEGASNYGYTFGSGTRLTVV.

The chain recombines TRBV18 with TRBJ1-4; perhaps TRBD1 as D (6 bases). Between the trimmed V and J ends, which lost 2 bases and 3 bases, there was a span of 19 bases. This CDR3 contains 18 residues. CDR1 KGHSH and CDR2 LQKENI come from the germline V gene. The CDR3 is CASSPVQAGESANEKLFF. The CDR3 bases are TGTGCCAGCTCACCAGTACAGGCAGGGGAATCGGCTAATGAAAAACTGTTTTTT.

The CDR3 region has the DNA TGCAGTGCCGTCCGGGATGGCTACACCTTC. Translation: CSAVRDGYTF. The chain is built from TRBV20-1 and TRBJ1-2; D remains ambiguous. CDR3 length: 10 amino acids. Germline CDR1 is DFQATT and CDR2 is SNEGSKA (reference sequence). Trimming removed 6 bases from V and 6 bases from J, with 8 bases in between.

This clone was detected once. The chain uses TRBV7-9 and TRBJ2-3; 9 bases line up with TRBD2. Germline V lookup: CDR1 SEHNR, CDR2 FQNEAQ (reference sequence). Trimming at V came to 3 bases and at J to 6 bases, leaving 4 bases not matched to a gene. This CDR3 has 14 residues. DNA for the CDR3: TGTGCCAGCAGCTTGCGGGGGGGCCCGGATACGCAGTATTTT. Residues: CASSLRGGPDTQYF.

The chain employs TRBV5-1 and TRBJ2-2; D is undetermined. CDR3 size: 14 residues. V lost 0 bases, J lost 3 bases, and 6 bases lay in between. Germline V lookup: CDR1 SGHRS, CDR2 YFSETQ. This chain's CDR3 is CASSLDLYTGELFF. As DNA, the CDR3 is TGCGCCAGCAGCTTGGATCTCTACACCGGGGAGCTGTTTTTT.

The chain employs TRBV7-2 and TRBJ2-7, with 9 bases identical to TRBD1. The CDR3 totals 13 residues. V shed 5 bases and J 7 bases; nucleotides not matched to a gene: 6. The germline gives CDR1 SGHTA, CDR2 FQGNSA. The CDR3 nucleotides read TGTGCCAGCAGCCTATTTGGACAGGGGGAGCAGTACTTC. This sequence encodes CASSLFGQGEQYF.

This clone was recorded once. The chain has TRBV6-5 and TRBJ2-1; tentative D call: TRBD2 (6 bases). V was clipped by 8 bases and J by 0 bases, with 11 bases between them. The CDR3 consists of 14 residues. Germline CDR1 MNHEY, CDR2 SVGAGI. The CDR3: CASHAGSSYNEQFF. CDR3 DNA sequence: TGTGCCAGCCATGCGGGGAGCTCCTACAATGAGCAGTTCTTC.

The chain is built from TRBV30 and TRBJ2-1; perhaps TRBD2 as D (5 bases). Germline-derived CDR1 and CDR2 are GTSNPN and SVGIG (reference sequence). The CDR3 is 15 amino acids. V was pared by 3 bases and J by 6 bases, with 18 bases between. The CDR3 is CAWRSLASLVNEQFF. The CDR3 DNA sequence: TGTGCCTGGAGATCCCTAGCTTCCTTGGTCAATGAGCAGTTCTTC. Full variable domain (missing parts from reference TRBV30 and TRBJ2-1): SQTIHQWPATLVQPVGSPLSLECTVEGTSNPNLYWYRQAAGRGLQLLFYSVGIGQISSEVPQNLSASRPQDRQFILSSKKLLLSDSGFYLCAWRSLASLVNEQFFGPGTRLTVL.

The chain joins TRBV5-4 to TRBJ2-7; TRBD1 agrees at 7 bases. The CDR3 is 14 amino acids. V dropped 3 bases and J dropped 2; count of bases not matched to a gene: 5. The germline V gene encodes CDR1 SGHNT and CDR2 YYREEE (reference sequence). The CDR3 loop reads CASSSRDSTYEQYF. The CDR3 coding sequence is TGTGCCAGCAGCTCACGGGACAGCACCTACGAGCAGTACTTC.

Here the CDR3 reads CASSQGGGQDSGNTIYF. CDR3 DNA sequence: TGCGCCAGCAGCCAAGGGGGAGGACAGGACTCTGGAAACACCATATATTTT. The chain joins TRBV4-1 to TRBJ1-3; 7 nucleotides agree with TRBD1. J lost 0 bases, V lost 1 base, and 6 bases had no gene match. The germline CDR1 and CDR2 sequences are MGHRA and YSYEKL. The CDR3 spans 17 residues.

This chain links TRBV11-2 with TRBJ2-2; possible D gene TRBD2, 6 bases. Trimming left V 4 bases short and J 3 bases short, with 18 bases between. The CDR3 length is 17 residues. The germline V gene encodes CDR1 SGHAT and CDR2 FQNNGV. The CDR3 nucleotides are TGTGCCAGCAGCTCGGGACTCCTCATCACCTACACCGGGGAGCTGTTTTTT. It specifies CASSSGLLITYTGELFF.

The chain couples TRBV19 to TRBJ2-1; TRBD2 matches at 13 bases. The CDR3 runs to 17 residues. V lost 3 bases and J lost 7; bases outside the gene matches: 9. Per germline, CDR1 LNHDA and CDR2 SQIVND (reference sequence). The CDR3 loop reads CASSMSAGLAGTNEQFF. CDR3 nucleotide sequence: TGTGCCAGTAGTATGTCTGCGGGACTAGCGGGGACGAATGAGCAGTTCTTC.

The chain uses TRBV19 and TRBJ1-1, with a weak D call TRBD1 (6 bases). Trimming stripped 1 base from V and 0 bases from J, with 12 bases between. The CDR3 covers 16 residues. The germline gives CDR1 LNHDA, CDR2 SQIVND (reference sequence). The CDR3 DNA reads TGTGCCAGTAGTATAGTAGGGCGGGGGCTGAACACTGAAGCTTTCTTT. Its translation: CASSIVGRGLNTEAFF.